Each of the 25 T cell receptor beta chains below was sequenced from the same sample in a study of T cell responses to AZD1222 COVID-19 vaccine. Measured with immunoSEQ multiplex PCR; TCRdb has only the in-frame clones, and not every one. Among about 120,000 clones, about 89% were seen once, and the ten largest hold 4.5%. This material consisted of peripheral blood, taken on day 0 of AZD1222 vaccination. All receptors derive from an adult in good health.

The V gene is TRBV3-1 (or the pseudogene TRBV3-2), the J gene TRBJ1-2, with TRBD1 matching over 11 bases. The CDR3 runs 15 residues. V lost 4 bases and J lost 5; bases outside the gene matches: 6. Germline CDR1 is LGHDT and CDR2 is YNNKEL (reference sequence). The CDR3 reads CASSPGTGGSYGYTF. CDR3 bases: TGTGCCAGCAGCCCAGGGACAGGGGGAAGTTATGGCTACACCTTC.

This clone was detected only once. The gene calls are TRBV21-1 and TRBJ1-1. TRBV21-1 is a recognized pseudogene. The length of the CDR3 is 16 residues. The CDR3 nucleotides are TGTGCCAGCAGCAAAACTTCCTGGGAATTTGGGTGTGAAGCTTTCTTT. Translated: CASSKTSWEFGCEAFF.

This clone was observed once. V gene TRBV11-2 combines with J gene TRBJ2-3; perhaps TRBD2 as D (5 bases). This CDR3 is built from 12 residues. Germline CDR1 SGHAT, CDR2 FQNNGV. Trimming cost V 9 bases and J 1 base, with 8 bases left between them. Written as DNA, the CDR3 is TGTGCCAGTCGGGAAGGCACAGATACGCAGTATTTT. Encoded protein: CASREGTDTQYF.

The DNA for the CDR3 is TGTGCCAGCAGCTTATTGGGGGGTAGCTCCTACAATGAGCAGTTCTTC. This encodes CASSLLGGSSYNEQFF. The chain joins TRBV7-3 to TRBJ2-1, with D maybe TRBD2 (6 bases). The V and J ends lost 2 bases and 0 bases respectively, with 11 bases between them. The CDR3 consists of 16 residues. Germline CDR1 reads SGHTA; CDR2 reads FQGTGA.

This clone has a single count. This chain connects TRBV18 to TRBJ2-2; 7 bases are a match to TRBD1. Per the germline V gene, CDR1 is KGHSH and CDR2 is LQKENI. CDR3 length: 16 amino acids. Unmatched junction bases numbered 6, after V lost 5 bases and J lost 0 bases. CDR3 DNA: TGTGCCAGCTCAGGCACCGACAGGGCGAACACCGGGGAGCTGTTTTTT. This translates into CASSGTDRANTGELFF.

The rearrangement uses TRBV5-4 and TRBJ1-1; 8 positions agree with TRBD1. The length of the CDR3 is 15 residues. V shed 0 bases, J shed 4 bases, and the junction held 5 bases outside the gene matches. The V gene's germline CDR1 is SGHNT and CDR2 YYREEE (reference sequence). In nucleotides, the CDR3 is TGTGCCAGCAGCTTGGCGTCCACAGGGGGCACTGAAGCTTTCTTT. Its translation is CASSLASTGGTEAFF.

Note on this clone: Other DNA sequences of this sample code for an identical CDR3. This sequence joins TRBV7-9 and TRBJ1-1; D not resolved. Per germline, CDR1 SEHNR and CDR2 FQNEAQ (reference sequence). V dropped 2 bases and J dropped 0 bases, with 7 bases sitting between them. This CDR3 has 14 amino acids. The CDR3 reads CASSLLDMNTEAFF. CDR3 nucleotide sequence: TGTGCCAGCAGCTTACTCGACATGAACACTGAAGCTTTCTTT.

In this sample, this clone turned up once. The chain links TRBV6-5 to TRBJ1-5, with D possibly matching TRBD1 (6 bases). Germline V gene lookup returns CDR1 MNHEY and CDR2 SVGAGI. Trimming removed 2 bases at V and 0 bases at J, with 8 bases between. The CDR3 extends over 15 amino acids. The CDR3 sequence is CASSYRGFSNQPQHF. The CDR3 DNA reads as TGTGCCAGCAGTTACAGGGGGTTTAGCAATCAGCCCCAGCATTTT.

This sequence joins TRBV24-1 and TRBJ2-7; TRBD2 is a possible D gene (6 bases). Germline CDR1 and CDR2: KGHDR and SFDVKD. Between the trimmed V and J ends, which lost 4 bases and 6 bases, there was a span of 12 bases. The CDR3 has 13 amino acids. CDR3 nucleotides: TGTGCCACCAGTGACGGGGGTCGAGGCGAGCAGTACTTC. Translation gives CATSDGGRGEQYF.

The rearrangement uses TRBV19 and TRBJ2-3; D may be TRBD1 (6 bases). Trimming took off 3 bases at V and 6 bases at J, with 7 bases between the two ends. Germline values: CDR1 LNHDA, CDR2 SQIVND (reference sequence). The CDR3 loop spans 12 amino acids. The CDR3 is CASSITGDTQYF. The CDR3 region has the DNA TGTGCCAGTAGTATTACAGGGGATACGCAGTATTTT.

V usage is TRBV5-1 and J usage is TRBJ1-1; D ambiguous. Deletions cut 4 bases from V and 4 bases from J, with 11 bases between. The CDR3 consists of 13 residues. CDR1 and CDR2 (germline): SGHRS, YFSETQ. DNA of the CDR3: TGCGCCAGCAGCGAAACAGTGGCCACTGAAGCTTTCTTT. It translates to CASSETVATEAFF.

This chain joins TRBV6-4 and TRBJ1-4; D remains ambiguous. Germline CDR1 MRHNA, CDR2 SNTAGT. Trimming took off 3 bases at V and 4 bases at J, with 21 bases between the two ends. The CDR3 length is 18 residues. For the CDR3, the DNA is TGTGCCAGCAGTGAGACGGAAGTTAGGGTGGAGGGTAATGAAAAACTGTTTTTT. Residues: CASSETEVRVEGNEKLFF.

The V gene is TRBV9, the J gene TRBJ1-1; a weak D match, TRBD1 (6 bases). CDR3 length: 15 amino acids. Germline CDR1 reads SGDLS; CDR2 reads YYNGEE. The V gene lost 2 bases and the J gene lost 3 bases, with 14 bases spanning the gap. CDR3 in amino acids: CASSVTTGRDTEAFF. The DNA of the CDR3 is TGTGCCAGCAGCGTTACTACAGGGAGGGACACTGAAGCTTTCTTT.

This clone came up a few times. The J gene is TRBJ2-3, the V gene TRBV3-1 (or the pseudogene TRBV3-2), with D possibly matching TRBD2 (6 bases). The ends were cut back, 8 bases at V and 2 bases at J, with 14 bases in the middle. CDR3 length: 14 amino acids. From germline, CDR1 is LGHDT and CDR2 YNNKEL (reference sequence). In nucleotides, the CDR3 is TGTGCCAGCTCTATGGCGGGAATCACAGATACGCAGTATTTT. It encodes CASSMAGITDTQYF.

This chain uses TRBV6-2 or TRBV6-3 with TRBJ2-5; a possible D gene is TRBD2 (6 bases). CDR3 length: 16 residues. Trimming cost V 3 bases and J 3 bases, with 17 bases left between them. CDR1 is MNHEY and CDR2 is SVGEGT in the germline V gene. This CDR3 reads CASSYRGHPGEETQYF. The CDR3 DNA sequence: TGTGCCAGCAGTTATCGTGGACACCCGGGAGAAGAGACCCAGTACTTC.

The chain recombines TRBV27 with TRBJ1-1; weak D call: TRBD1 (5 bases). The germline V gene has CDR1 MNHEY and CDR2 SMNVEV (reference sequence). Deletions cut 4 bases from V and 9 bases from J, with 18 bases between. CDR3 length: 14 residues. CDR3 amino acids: CASSSTGIGAQAFF. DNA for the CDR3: TGTGCCAGCAGTTCCACAGGAATTGGGGCTCAAGCTTTCTTT.

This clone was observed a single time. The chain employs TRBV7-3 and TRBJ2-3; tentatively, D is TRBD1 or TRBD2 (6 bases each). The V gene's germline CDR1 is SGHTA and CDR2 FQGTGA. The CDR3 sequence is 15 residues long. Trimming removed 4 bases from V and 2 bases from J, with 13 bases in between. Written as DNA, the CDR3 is TGTGCCAGCAGCTCAAGGGGGGATTACACAGATACGCAGTATTTT. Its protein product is CASSSRGDYTDTQYF.

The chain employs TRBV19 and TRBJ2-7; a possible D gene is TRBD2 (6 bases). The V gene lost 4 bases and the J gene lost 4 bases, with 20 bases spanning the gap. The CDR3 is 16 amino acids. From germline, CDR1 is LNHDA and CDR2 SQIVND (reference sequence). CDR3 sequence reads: CASSTLRTSLEYEQYF. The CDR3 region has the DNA TGTGCCAGTAGTACTCTCAGAACTAGCTTGGAATACGAGCAGTACTTC.

The CDR3, as DNA: TGTGCCAGCAGTTTAAGGGGGGGGCAGGGCTACACCTTC. Its protein product is CASSLRGGQGYTF. This chain uses TRBV12-3 or TRBV12-4 with TRBJ1-2, with D tentatively TRBD1 (6 bases). The CDR3 has 13 amino acids. V was cut by 2 bases and J by 8 bases, with 12 bases left in between.

The CDR3 region has the DNA TGTGCCAGCAGCTTCCGTACAGGGGGGGGCACAGATACGCAGTATTTT. Its translation: CASSFRTGGGTDTQYF. The chain links TRBV5-4 to TRBJ2-3; possible D gene TRBD1, 8 bases. V shed 2 bases and J shed 1 base, with 14 bases lying between them. In germline, CDR1 is SGHNT, CDR2 YYREEE (reference sequence). This CDR3 comprises 16 residues.

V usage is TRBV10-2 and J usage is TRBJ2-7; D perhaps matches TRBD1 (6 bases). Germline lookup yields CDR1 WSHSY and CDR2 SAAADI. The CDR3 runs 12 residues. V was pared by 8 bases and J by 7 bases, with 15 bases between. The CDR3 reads CASQQGPGEQYF. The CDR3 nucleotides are TGCGCCAGCCAACAGGGACCGGGGGAGCAGTACTTC.

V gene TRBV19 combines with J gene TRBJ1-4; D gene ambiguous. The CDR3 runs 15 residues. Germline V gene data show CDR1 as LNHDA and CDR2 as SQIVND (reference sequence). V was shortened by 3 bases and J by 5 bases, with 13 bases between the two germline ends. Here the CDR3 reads CASSMEGNRNEKLFF. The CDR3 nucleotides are TGTGCCAGTAGTATGGAGGGTAATAGGAATGAAAAACTGTTTTTT.

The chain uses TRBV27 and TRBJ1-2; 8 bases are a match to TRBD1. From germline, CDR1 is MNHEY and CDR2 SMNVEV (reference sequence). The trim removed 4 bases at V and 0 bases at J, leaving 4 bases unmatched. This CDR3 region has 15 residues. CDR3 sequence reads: CASSSRDRPNYGYTF. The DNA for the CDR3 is TGTGCCAGCAGTTCCCGGGACAGGCCTAACTATGGCTACACCTTC.

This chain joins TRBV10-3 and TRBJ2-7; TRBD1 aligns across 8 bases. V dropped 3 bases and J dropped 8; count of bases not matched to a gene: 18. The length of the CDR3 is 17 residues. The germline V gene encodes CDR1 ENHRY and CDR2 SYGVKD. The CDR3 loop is CAISERSPGQATTQQYF. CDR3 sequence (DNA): TGTGCCATCAGTGAACGATCTCCGGGACAGGCGACTACGCAGCAGTACTTC.

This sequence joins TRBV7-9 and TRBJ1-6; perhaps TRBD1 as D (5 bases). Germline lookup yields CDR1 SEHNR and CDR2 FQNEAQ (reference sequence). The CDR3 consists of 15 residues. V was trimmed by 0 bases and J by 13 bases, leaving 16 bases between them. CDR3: CASSLASSGGSPLHF. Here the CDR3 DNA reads TGTGCCAGCAGCTTAGCGAGTTCCGGGGGATCGCCCCTCCACTTT. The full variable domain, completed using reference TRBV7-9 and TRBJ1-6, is DTGVSQNPRHKITKRGQNVTFRCDPISEHNRLYWYRQTLGQGPEFLTYFQNEAQLEKSRLLSDRFSAERPKGSFSTLEIQRTEQGDSAMYLCASSLASSGGSPLHFGNGTRLTVT.